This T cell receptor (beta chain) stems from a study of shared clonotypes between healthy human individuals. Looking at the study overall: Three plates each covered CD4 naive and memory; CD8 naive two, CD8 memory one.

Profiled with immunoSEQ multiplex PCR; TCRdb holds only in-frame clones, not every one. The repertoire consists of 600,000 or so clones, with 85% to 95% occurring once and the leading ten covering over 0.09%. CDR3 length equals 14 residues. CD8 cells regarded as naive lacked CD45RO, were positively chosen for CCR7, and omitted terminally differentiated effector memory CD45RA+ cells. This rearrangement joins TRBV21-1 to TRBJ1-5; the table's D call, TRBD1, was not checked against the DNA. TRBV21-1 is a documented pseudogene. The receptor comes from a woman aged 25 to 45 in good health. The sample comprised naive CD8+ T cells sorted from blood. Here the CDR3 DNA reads TGTGCCATCAGGGGCTCTCAACCAACTCAGCCCCAGCATTTT. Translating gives CAIRGSQPTQPQHF.